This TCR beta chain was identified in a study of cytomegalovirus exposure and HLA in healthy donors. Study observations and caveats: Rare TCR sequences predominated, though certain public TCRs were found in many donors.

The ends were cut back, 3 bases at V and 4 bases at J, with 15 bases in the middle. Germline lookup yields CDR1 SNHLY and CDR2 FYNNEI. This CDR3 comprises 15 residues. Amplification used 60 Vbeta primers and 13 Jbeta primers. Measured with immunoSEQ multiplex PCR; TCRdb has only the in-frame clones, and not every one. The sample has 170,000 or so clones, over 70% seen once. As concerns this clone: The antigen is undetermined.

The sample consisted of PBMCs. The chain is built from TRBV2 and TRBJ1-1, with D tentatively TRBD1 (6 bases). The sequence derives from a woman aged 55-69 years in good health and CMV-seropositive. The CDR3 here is CASSDLGRGATEAFF. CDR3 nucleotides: TGTGCCAGCAGTGATTTAGGCCGGGGGGCCACTGAAGCTTTCTTT.